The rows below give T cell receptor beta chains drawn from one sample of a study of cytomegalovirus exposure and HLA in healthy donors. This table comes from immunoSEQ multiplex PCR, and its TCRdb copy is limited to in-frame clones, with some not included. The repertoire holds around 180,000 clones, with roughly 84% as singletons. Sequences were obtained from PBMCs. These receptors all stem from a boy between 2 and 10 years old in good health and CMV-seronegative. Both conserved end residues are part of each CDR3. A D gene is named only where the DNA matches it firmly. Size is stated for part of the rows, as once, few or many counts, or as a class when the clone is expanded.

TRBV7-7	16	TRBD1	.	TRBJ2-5	TGTGCTAGCAGTCCCTCTTTGGGACAGGGGGAAGAGACCCAGTACTTC	CASSPSLGQGEETQYF
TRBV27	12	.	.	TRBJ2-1	TGTGCCAGCAGTTTATTCCCAGGGCCGCAGTTCTTC	CASSLFPGPQFF
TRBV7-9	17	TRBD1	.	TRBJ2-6	TGTGCCAGCAGCTTAAGCAGGGGGTATGCTGGGGCCAACGTCCTGACTTTC	CASSLSRGYAGANVLTF
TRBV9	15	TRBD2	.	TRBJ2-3	TGTGCCAGCAGCGTGACTAGCGGCACCGCAGATACGCAGTATTTT	CASSVTSGTADTQYF
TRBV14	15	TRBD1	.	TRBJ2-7	TGTGCCAGCAGCCAAGTTGGGGACAGGGGGAACGAGCAGTACTTC	CASSQVGDRGNEQYF
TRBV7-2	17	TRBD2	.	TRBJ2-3	TGTGCCAGCAGCTGGAGCGGACTAGCGGGGGGGCAAGATACGCAGTATTTT	CASSWSGLAGGQDTQYF
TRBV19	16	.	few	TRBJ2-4	TGTGCCAGTAGTATAGGTGGAGGGGTGGCCAAAAACATTCAGTACTTC	CASSIGGGVAKNIQYF
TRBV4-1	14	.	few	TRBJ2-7	TGCGCCAGCAGCCAAGAGAACAGGGCAAACGAGCAGTACTTC	CASSQENRANEQYF
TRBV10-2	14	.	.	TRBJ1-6	TGCGCCAGCAGTGGGACAGCAAATAATTCACCCCTCCACTTT	CASSGTANNSPLHF
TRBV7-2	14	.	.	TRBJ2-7	TGTGCCAGCAGCCCCCCACGGGAGACCTACGAGCAGTACTTC	CASSPPRETYEQYF
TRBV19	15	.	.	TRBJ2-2	TGTGCCAGTAGTACCGACTGGTCGAACACCGGGGAGCTGTTTTTT	CASSTDWSNTGELFF
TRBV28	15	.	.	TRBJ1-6	TGTGCCAGCAGTTTAAGGAGCCCTTACAATTCACCCCTCCACTTT	CASSLRSPYNSPLHF
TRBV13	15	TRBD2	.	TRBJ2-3	TGTGCCAGCAGCTTATTTCGGGAGGGCACAGATACGCAGTATTTT	CASSLFREGTDTQYF
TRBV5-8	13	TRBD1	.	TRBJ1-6	TGTGCCAGCAGCTGGGACAGAGAATCACCCCTCCACTTT	CASSWDRESPLHF
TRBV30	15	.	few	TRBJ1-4	TGTGCCTGGAGTGATATTTCGACAGGAAATGAAAAACTGTTTTTT	CAWSDISTGNEKLFF
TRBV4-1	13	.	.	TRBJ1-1	TGCGCCAGCAGCCAAGTTCTAGACGGTGAAGCTTTCTTT	CASSQVLDGEAFF
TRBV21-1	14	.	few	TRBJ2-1	TGTGCCAGCAGCAGGGACAGTATTAACAATGAGCAGTTCTTC	CASSRDSINNEQFF
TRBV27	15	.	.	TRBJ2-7	TGTGCCAGCAGCCGAGACGGGAAATCGGCGAACGAGCAGTACTTC	CASSRDGKSANEQYF
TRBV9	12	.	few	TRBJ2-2	TGTGCCAGCAGCGTAAAGCCCGGGGAGCTGTTTTTT	CASSVKPGELFF
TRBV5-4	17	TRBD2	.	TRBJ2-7	TGTGCCAGCAGCTTGCGGAAACTAGCGGGAGAGGTCCACGAGCAGTACTTC	CASSLRKLAGEVHEQYF
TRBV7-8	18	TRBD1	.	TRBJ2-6	TGTGCCAGCAGCCTATGGGACAGGGGTGGTAGGGGGGCCAACGTCCTGACTTTC	CASSLWDRGGRGANVLTF
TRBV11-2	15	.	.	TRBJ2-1	TGTGCCAGCAGCTTAGACGCGGGCTCTTACAATGAGCAGTTCTTC	CASSLDAGSYNEQFF